The T cell receptor (beta chain) under discussion was sequenced for a study of shared clonotypes between healthy human individuals. Among the donors, all were Caucasian adults who lived in Nashville, Tennessee. The CD4+ fraction was divided into a CD45RA+ naive subset and a CD45RA-negative memory subset. This CDR3 contains 13 residues. With 6 bases removed from V and 5 bases from J, the gap between germline ends came to 16 bases. Germline V CDR1 and CDR2: GTSNPN, SVGIG (reference sequence). Sorted-subset replicate PCRs used about 180 ng DNA, approximately 30,000 T cell genomes. Authors' analysis steps: Filtering of immunoSEQ junctional sequences could not match full-length read filtering. Repertoires were generated with immunoSEQ multiplex PCR, while TCRdb's copy carries only in-frame clones and drops some. That table supplies the V and J calls and clone size; D and trimming were determined from the DNA. The profile shows approximately 2.5 million clones, 85% to 95% of them singletons.

Material for sequencing was naive CD4+ T cells sorted from blood. Subset meaning: CD45RA+ positively selected. The chain is built from TRBV30 and TRBJ1-2; tentative D call: TRBD1 (6 bases). This TCR was recovered from a man between 18 and 35 years old in good health. This CDR3 reads CACSNFRGYGYTF. In nucleotides, the CDR3 is TGTGCCTGTTCAAATTTTAGGGGGTATGGCTACACCTTC.